This T cell receptor beta chain originates from a study of T cell responses to AZD1222 COVID-19 vaccine. Using immunoSEQ multiplex PCR, the repertoire was profiled, and TCRdb retains in-frame clones only, with some absent. The sample lists roughly 140,000 clones; around 89% were seen once. Sequenced here: peripheral blood, sampled on day 0 of AZD1222 vaccination. This TCR derives from an adult in good health.

CDR3 in amino acids: CAWELPGTGSYEQYF. For the CDR3, the DNA is TGTGCCTGGGAACTCCCCGGGACAGGGTCCTACGAGCAGTACTTC. This rearrangement joins TRBV30 to TRBJ2-7; 9 nucleotides line up with TRBD1. V shed 5 bases, J shed 1 base, and the junction held 9 bases outside the gene matches. Germline V CDR1 and CDR2: GTSNPN, SVGIG (reference sequence). The CDR3 is 15 amino acids.